This T cell receptor beta chain was sequenced for a study of blood T cell repertoires in COVID-19. As for the study in general: Sites in the United States, Italy and Spain provided acute and convalescent COVID-19 samples.

Sequencing was performed with immunoSEQ multiplex PCR; in TCRdb, only in-frame clones are kept and a portion is missing. This table holds 120,000 to 150,000 clones, around 86% found once. There are 14 residues in the CDR3. Trimming removed 4 bases at V and 1 base at J, with 11 bases between. Looked up from germline, CDR1 is SGHKS and CDR2 is YYEKEE (reference sequence). The chain links TRBV5-5 to TRBJ1-1; D perhaps matches TRBD1 (5 bases). The sample consisted of peripheral blood. The sequence was obtained from a human donor in a cohort sampled during active COVID-19. The CDR3 coding sequence is TGTGCCAGCAGCATTGGACACCGGAACACTGAAGCTTTCTTT. Its protein is CASSIGHRNTEAFF.